The 22 T cell receptor beta chains below were found in one sample sequenced in a study of cytomegalovirus exposure and HLA in healthy donors. Researchers ran the PCR with 60 Vbeta and 13 Jbeta primers. Here immunoSEQ multiplex PCR was the method, and the copy in TCRdb shows in-frame clones only, minus some. The sample includes over 100,000 clones, about 80% of them seen just once. Sequenced sample: PBMCs. The origin of the receptors is a woman in her thirties or forties in good health and CMV-seropositive.

V and J are TRBV27 and TRBJ2-1; TRBD1 agrees at 8 bases. Germline V gene lookup returns CDR1 MNHEY and CDR2 SMNVEV (reference sequence). Trimming took 5 bases from V and 2 from J; bases not matched to a gene: 5. The CDR3 length is 15 residues. The chain's CDR3 is CASSVDRGAYNEQFF. DNA of the CDR3: TGTGCCAGCAGTGTCGACAGGGGCGCCTACAATGAGCAGTTCTTC.

This clone was counted between two and nine times. This chain uses TRBV19 with TRBJ1-3; 7 nucleotides align to TRBD1. The junction had 5 bases not matched to a gene; V was cut back by 4 bases and J by 2 bases. This CDR3 is 15 amino acids long. CDR1 is LNHDA, CDR2 SQIVND, per germline (reference sequence). DNA for the CDR3: TGTGCCAGTAGTACTACCGGGACAGCTGGAAACACCATATATTTT. It is translated as CASSTTGTAGNTIYF.

The chain uses TRBV6-1 and TRBJ1-5; 12 nucleotides match TRBD1. V trimming: 6 bases; J trimming: 2 bases; junction bases outside the gene matches: 2. The CDR3 spans 15 residues. CDR1 and CDR2 from the germline V gene are MNHNS and SASEGT. CDR3 nucleotide sequence: TGTGCCAGCAGGGGGACAGGGGGCGGCAATCAGCCCCAGCATTTT. Translating gives CASRGTGGGNQPQHF.

This chain joins TRBV2 and TRBJ1-5; D uncertain. The CDR3 totals 13 residues. V lost 8 bases and J lost 0, with 8 bases in between. CDR1 SNHLY and CDR2 FYNNEI come from the germline V gene. In nucleotides, the CDR3 is TGTGCCAGCCGGGTTTATAGCAATCAGCCCCAGCATTTT. The encoded protein is CASRVYSNQPQHF.

This clone occurred a few times. The chain uses TRBV29-1 and TRBJ1-1, with a weak D call TRBD1 (5 bases). In germline, CDR1 is SQVTM, CDR2 ANQGSEA. CDR3 size: 11 residues. Trimming left V 6 bases short and J 4 bases short, with 9 bases between. CDR3: CSVADSTEAFF. CDR3 in DNA: TGCAGCGTAGCTGACAGCACTGAAGCTTTCTTT.

The rearrangement links TRBV5-1 to TRBJ2-5; maybe TRBD1 (5 bases). V lost 1 base and J 4 bases, leaving 8 bases between the germline ends. CDR1 SGHRS and CDR2 YFSETQ come from the germline V gene. The CDR3 is made up of 13 amino acids. CDR3 DNA: TGCGCCAGCAGCTTGTGGGGCGGAGAGACCCAGTACTTC. Encoded protein: CASSLWGGETQYF.

This clone turned up a few times. The J gene is TRBJ1-6, the V gene TRBV7-2, with 10 positions matching TRBD1. The germline CDR1 and CDR2 sequences are SGHTA and FQGNSA. This CDR3 is built from 15 residues. The V gene end was trimmed by 5 bases and the J gene end by 6 bases; junction bases not matched to a gene: 4. CDR3 region: CASSVRQGANSPLHF. The DNA for the CDR3 is TGTGCCAGCAGCGTACGACAGGGGGCTAATTCACCCCTCCACTTT.

V gene TRBV4-2 combines with J gene TRBJ1-1; a weak D match, TRBD1 (6 bases). V lost 0 bases, J lost 8 bases, and 7 bases lay in between. Germline CDR1 and CDR2: LGHNA and YNFKEQ. This CDR3 spans 12 amino acids. The CDR3 reads CASSQDTGEAFF. CDR3 nucleotide sequence: TGTGCCAGCAGCCAAGATACAGGGGAAGCTTTCTTT.

The chain couples TRBV5-6 to TRBJ2-4, with D unresolved. The CDR3 spans 14 residues. Trimming cost V 0 bases and J 5 bases, with 9 bases left between them. Per germline, CDR1 SGHDT and CDR2 YYEEEE. The CDR3 reads CASSLVADENIQYF. The CDR3 DNA follows: TGTGCCAGCAGCTTGGTGGCAGATGAAAACATTCAGTACTTC.

The chain recombines TRBV20-1 with TRBJ2-2, with D unclear. This CDR3 region has 11 residues. V was cut by 5 bases and J by 6 bases, with 7 bases left in between. Germline V lookup: CDR1 DFQATT, CDR2 SNEGSKA (reference sequence). The chain's CDR3 is CSAYRSGELFF. The CDR3 DNA follows: TGCAGTGCTTATAGATCCGGGGAGCTGTTTTTT.

Written as DNA, the CDR3 is TGCGCCAGCAGCCTCACTAGCGGGGCAACGCAGTATTTT. Amino acid sequence: CASSLTSGATQYF. This chain uses TRBV5-1 with TRBJ2-3, with 10 bases aligning to TRBD2. Germline lookup yields CDR1 SGHRS and CDR2 YFSETQ. V gave up 4 bases and J gave up 9 bases; unmatched junction bases: 5. The CDR3 loop spans 13 amino acids.

The rearrangement joins TRBV5-1 to TRBJ1-1; no reliable D call. Germline V CDR1 and CDR2: SGHRS, YFSETQ. The CDR3 contains 14 residues. Trimming removed 3 bases from V and 2 bases from J, with 11 bases in between. The CDR3 DNA reads TGCGCCAGCAGCTATGGGGAGCTTAACACTGAAGCTTTCTTT. Translating it yields CASSYGELNTEAFF.

Of note for this clone: Other DNA sequences within the sample encode an identical CDR3. The rearrangement uses TRBV5-1 and TRBJ1-1; TRBD1 aligns across 8 bases. The CDR3 has 14 amino acids. Germline V gene data show CDR1 as SGHRS and CDR2 as YFSETQ. Losses at the gene ends were 5 bases for V and 5 bases for J; bases not matched to a gene: 8. CDR3 in amino acids: CASSFGQGGTEAFF. The CDR3 DNA sequence: TGCGCCAGCAGTTTTGGACAGGGAGGGACTGAAGCTTTCTTT.

This clone was counted between two and nine times. The rearrangement joins TRBV2 to TRBJ2-5, with a possible D match to TRBD2 (6 bases). Trimming took off 6 bases at V and 7 bases at J, with 21 bases between the two ends. The CDR3 has 15 residues. Germline V gives CDR1 SNHLY, CDR2 FYNNEI. CDR3 coding DNA: TGTGCCAGCAGAGGGTCAGGGACTTTGCCAACGACCCAGTACTTC. Encoded protein: CASRGSGTLPTTQYF.

V usage is TRBV6-6 and J usage is TRBJ2-2; D is perhaps TRBD2 (6 bases). This CDR3 contains 15 residues. Germline CDR1 reads MNHNY; CDR2 reads SVGAGI (reference sequence). Trimming shortened V by 6 bases and J by 0 bases, and 11 bases separated the two germline ends. CDR3 protein: CASRTGEANTGELFF. The CDR3 region has the DNA TGTGCCAGCAGAACGGGAGAGGCGAACACCGGGGAGCTGTTTTTT.

Comment on this clone: Its ends do not fully match the called genes, so a read error is possible. The chain recombines TRBV7-7 with TRBJ2-5, with D perhaps matching TRBD1 (5 bases). Germline V gives CDR1 SSHAT, CDR2 FNYEAQ (reference sequence). This CDR3 has 15 residues. DNA for the CDR3: TGTGCTAGCAGCGCCGGTTGGGGCAGTCAAGAGACCCAGTACTTC. Translated: CASSAGWGSQETQYF. Based on the CDR3 plus reference TRBV7-7 and TRBJ2-5, the full variable domain is GAGVSQSPRYKVTKRGQDVTLRCDPISSHATLYWYQQALGQGPEFLTYFNYEAQPDKSGLPSDRFSAERPEGSISTLTIQRTEQRDSAMYRCASSAGWGSQETQYFGPGTRLLVL.

J is TRBJ1-2 and V is TRBV6-5, with TRBD1 matching over 9 bases. Germline V gene lookup returns CDR1 MNHEY and CDR2 SVGAGI. J gave up 4 bases and V 5 bases, and 8 bases lay outside the gene matches. The CDR3 runs 15 residues. DNA for the CDR3: TGTGCCAGCAGTCAGGCTACAGGGGGCCCCTATGGCTACACCTTC. Its protein product is CASSQATGGPYGYTF.

The rearrangement links TRBV4-1 to TRBJ2-6; possible D gene TRBD1, 5 bases. The CDR3 length is 16 residues. Trimming took 3 bases from V and 0 from J, leaving 9 bases between them. CDR1 is MGHRA, CDR2 YSYEKL, per germline. The CDR3 region has the DNA TGCGCCAGCAGCCACCAAGGGGACTCTGGGGCCAACGTCCTGACTTTC. Its translation: CASSHQGDSGANVLTF.

This clone occurred once. This rearrangement joins TRBV27 to TRBJ1-1, with 7 bases lining up with TRBD1. V shed 4 bases, J shed 1 base, and the junction held 9 bases outside the gene matches. The CDR3 spans 16 residues. Germline lookup yields CDR1 MNHEY and CDR2 SMNVEV (reference sequence). This CDR3 is CASSSKGQQSNTEAFF. The CDR3 DNA reads as TGTGCCAGCAGTTCAAAGGGACAGCAATCGAACACTGAAGCTTTCTTT.

In regard to this clone: The junction and the germline gene differ at one end; a read error may be behind it. The CDR3 coding sequence is TGTGCCAGCAGCTTAGCTCTGCGGACAGAGGGGCCCAAACCCTTC. Encoded protein: CASSLALRTEGPKPF. The rearrangement joins TRBV7-2 to TRBJ1-2, with TRBD1 as a possible D gene (6 bases). This CDR3 comprises 15 residues. Looked up from germline, CDR1 is SGHTA and CDR2 is FQGNSA.

The chain is built from TRBV5-1 and TRBJ2-5, with 8 bases matching TRBD1. The CDR3 has 15 residues. The germline V gene encodes CDR1 SGHRS and CDR2 YFSETQ. The ends lost 0 bases at V and 4 bases at J; junction bases unmatched: 5. In nucleotides, the CDR3 is TGCGCCAGCAGCTTGGGGACAGGGCCCCGAGAGACCCAGTACTTC. Its translation is CASSLGTGPRETQYF.

The chain joins TRBV5-4 to TRBJ2-2; 9 bases are a match to TRBD2. Germline CDR1 SGHNT, CDR2 YYREEE (reference sequence). The CDR3 consists of 18 residues. J lost 5 bases, V lost 0 bases, and 11 bases had no gene match. The CDR3 spells CASSLGVVAGAGTGELFF. The CDR3 DNA reads as TGTGCCAGCAGCTTGGGTGTGGTAGCGGGGGCCGGGACCGGGGAGCTGTTTTTT. The variable domain in full, with the rest retrieved from reference TRBV5-4 and TRBJ2-2, is ETGVTQSPTHLIKTRGQQVTLRCSSQSGHNTVSWYQQALGQGPQFIFQYYREEENGRGNFPPRFSGLQFPNYSSELNVNALELDDSALYLCASSLGVVAGAGTGELFFGEGSRLTVL.